This entry lists 18 T cell receptor beta chains sequenced from one sample in a study of blood T cell repertoires in COVID-19. Sequencing used immunoSEQ multiplex PCR; TCRdb keeps in-frame clones, though not all of them. This sample yields approximately 380,000 clones, of which approximately 89% are seen a single time; about 0.83% belongs to the top ten. The sequenced sample was PBMCs or T cells enriched from blood (not recorded which). Receptor source: a woman between 35 and 50 years old who had been exposed to COVID-19.

The rearrangement links TRBV18 to TRBJ2-5, with unresolved D. V lost 2 bases, J lost 5 bases, and 9 bases lay in between. CDR3 size: 13 residues. Germline CDR1 is KGHSH and CDR2 is LQKENI. CDR3: CASSPKRRETQYF. The CDR3 coding sequence is TGTGCCAGCTCACCAAAGAGGCGGGAGACCCAGTACTTC.

The J gene is TRBJ1-1, the V gene TRBV18; no reliable D call. Trimming pared 1 base from V and 2 bases from J, leaving 14 bases between. The germline V gene has CDR1 KGHSH and CDR2 LQKENI. This CDR3 contains 16 residues. The CDR3: CASSPRGSSINTEAFF. As DNA, the CDR3 is TGTGCCAGCTCACCACGAGGCTCTAGCATTAACACTGAAGCTTTCTTT.

V is TRBV7-9 and J is TRBJ1-4, with 8 bases lining up with TRBD1. Looked up from germline, CDR1 is SEHNR and CDR2 is FQNEAQ (reference sequence). With 4 bases clipped from V and 3 bases from J, the junction kept 4 bases outside the gene matches. This CDR3 has 15 residues. CDR3 in amino acids: CASSSYRGANEKLFF. In DNA form, the CDR3 reads TGTGCCAGCAGCTCTTACAGGGGGGCTAATGAAAAACTGTTTTTT.

The chain combines TRBV19 with TRBJ1-6; D is uncertain. The germline V and J ends were trimmed by 9 bases and 14 bases, with 17 bases remaining between them. This CDR3 is built from 12 residues. CDR1 and CDR2 from the germline V gene are LNHDA and SQIVND (reference sequence). The CDR3 DNA follows: TGTGCCAGCCAAGCCACAGCATCAACCCTCCACTTT. Translation: CASQATASTLHF.

The chain uses TRBV15 and TRBJ1-5; perhaps TRBD1 as D (5 bases). V was shortened by 0 bases and J by 1 base, with 16 bases between the two germline ends. CDR3 size: 18 residues. Germline CDR1 and CDR2: LNHNV and YYDKDF (reference sequence). The CDR3, as DNA: TGTGCCACCAGCAGAGATCCTAGGGGTTACGGGAGCAATCAGCCCCAGCATTTT. Its protein product is CATSRDPRGYGSNQPQHF. Full variable domain (missing parts from reference TRBV15 and TRBJ1-5): DAMVIQNPRYQVTQFGKPVTLSCSQTLNHNVMYWYQQKSSQAPKLLFHYYDKDFNNEADTPDNFQSRRPNTSFCFLDIRSPGLGDTAMYLCATSRDPRGYGSNQPQHFGDGTRLSIL.

The DNA for the CDR3 is TGTGCCATCCCATCGGGACTAGCGGGGAGCACCGGGGAGCTGTTTTTT. Translated: CAIPSGLAGSTGELFF. The genes are TRBV10-3 and TRBJ2-2; 13 bases are shared with TRBD2. CDR3 length: 16 amino acids. Unmatched junction bases numbered 7, after V lost 8 bases and J lost 4 bases. The germline V gene encodes CDR1 ENHRY and CDR2 SYGVKD.

The chain has TRBV3-1 (or the pseudogene TRBV3-2) and TRBJ2-2; 11 positions match TRBD2. There are 16 residues in the CDR3. The V gene end was trimmed by 6 bases and the J gene end by 5 bases; junction bases not matched to a gene: 8. From germline, CDR1 is LGHDT and CDR2 YNNKEL (reference sequence). CDR3 nucleotide sequence: TGTGCCAGCAGACATACTAGCGGGAGTAGTACCGGGGAGCTGTTTTTT. Protein: CASRHTSGSSTGELFF.

This clone was seen once. The genes are TRBV6-1 and TRBJ1-3; D is ambiguous. Germline CDR1 MNHNS, CDR2 SASEGT. The CDR3 consists of 15 residues. Trimming removed 2 bases at V and 11 bases at J, with 19 bases between. The CDR3 nucleotides read TGTGCCAGCAGTGAACATACGGCAGAAGTTAGCGCCATATATTTT. Amino acids: CASSEHTAEVSAIYF.

CDR3: CASSARGGAGSNQPQHF. The DNA for the CDR3 is TGCGCCAGCAGTGCTAGGGGGGGGGCCGGTAGCAATCAGCCCCAGCATTTT. The V gene is TRBV10-2, the J gene TRBJ1-5; possibly TRBD1 for D (6 bases). The ends were cut back, 4 bases at V and 0 bases at J, with 16 bases in the middle. The germline CDR1 and CDR2 sequences are WSHSY and SAAADI. The CDR3 runs to 17 residues.

The chain has TRBV18 and TRBJ2-5; D ambiguous. The V gene's germline CDR1 is KGHSH and CDR2 LQKENI. Trimming pared 0 bases from V and 0 bases from J, leaving 5 bases between. The CDR3 consists of 14 residues. Here the CDR3 reads CASSPPTDQETQYF. The DNA of the CDR3 is TGTGCCAGCTCACCACCCACGGACCAAGAGACCCAGTACTTC. Together with reference TRBV18 and TRBJ2-5, the CDR3 gives the full variable domain: NAGVMQNPRHLVRRRGQEARLRCSPMKGHSHVYWYRQLPEEGLKFMVYLQKENIIDESGMPKERFSAEFPKEGPSILRIQQVVRGDSAAYFCASSPPTDQETQYFGPGTRLLVL.

V usage is TRBV7-9 and J usage is TRBJ2-7, with D perhaps matching TRBD2 (5 bases). Germline assignment: CDR1 SEHNR and CDR2 FQNEAQ (reference sequence). Between the trimmed V and J ends, which lost 3 bases and 2 bases, there was a span of 11 bases. This CDR3 has 14 residues. The CDR3 is CASSFSTGTYEQYF. CDR3 sequence (DNA): TGTGCCAGCAGCTTTTCAACGGGGACCTACGAGCAGTACTTC.

The rearrangement links TRBV15 to TRBJ1-4; a possible D gene is TRBD1 (5 bases). The CDR3 sequence is 16 residues long. CDR1 is LNHNV and CDR2 is YYDKDF in the germline V gene (reference sequence). V was pared by 0 bases and J by 0 bases, with 8 bases between. The CDR3 loop is CATSREGDTTNEKLFF. In nucleotides, the CDR3 is TGTGCCACCAGCAGAGAAGGGGATACAACTAATGAAAAACTGTTTTTT. The entire variable domain, with the rest obtained from reference TRBV15 and TRBJ1-4, is as follows: DAMVIQNPRYQVTQFGKPVTLSCSQTLNHNVMYWYQQKSSQAPKLLFHYYDKDFNNEADTPDNFQSRRPNTSFCFLDIRSPGLGDTAMYLCATSREGDTTNEKLFFGSGTQLSVL.

The chain recombines TRBV12-5 with TRBJ1-5; 7 nucleotides match TRBD1. J was trimmed by 2 bases and V by 5 bases; bases with no gene match: 6. Germline V lookup: CDR1 LGHNT, CDR2 FRNRAP. This CDR3 comprises 15 residues. CDR3 sequence: CASGRGRVGNQPQHF. The CDR3 DNA reads as TGTGCTAGTGGTAGGGGGCGCGTTGGCAATCAGCCCCAGCATTTT.

The chain links TRBV9 to TRBJ1-3, with TRBD1 matching over 7 bases. This CDR3 has 16 amino acids. Germline-derived CDR1 and CDR2 are SGDLS and YYNGEE. V was pared by 0 bases and J by 2 bases, with 5 bases of the junction left unmatched. In nucleotides, the CDR3 is TGTGCCAGCAGCGTAGCGCCAACAGGGGCTGGAAACACCATATATTTT. Translated, it gives CASSVAPTGAGNTIYF.

The chain links TRBV7-3 to TRBJ2-6, with TRBD1 matching 7 bases. V was pared by 5 bases and J by 7 bases, with 14 bases of the junction left unmatched. The CDR3 extends over 17 amino acids. Germline CDR1 and CDR2: SGHTA and FQGTGA. The DNA of the CDR3 is TGTGCCAGCAGCCGGCGAGGGGGCGAGAGTAGAGCCAACGTCCTGACTTTC. Encoded protein: CASSRRGGESRANVLTF. Together with reference TRBV7-3 and TRBJ2-6, the CDR3 gives the full variable domain: GAGVSQTPSNKVTEKGKYVELRCDPISGHTALYWYRQSLGQGPEFLIYFQGTGAADDSGLPNDRFFAVRPEGSVSTLKIQRTERGDSAVYLCASSRRGGESRANVLTFGAGSRLTVL.

This rearrangement joins TRBV3-1 (or the pseudogene TRBV3-2) to TRBJ2-7; TRBD2 matches 11 bases. CDR1 LGHDT and CDR2 YNNKEL come from the germline V gene (reference sequence). The CDR3 contains 14 residues. The V segment lost 5 bases and the J segment 6 bases; nucleotides outside the gene matches: 6. CDR3 loop: CASSELAGASEQYF. The CDR3 DNA follows: TGTGCCAGCAGCGAACTAGCGGGAGCGAGCGAGCAGTACTTC.

On this clone: Other DNA sequences within the sample encode an identical CDR3. The CDR3 coding sequence is TGTGCCAGCAGCCTGGGACAGGGCCCAGATACGCAGTATTTT. Encoded protein: CASSLGQGPDTQYF. The chain links TRBV7-2 to TRBJ2-3; TRBD1 matches at 9 bases. This CDR3 spans 14 amino acids. V shed 5 bases, J shed 4 bases, and the junction held 4 bases outside the gene matches. The V gene's germline CDR1 is SGHTA and CDR2 FQGNSA. Variable domain in full (rest from reference TRBV7-2 and TRBJ2-3): GAGVSQSPSNKVTEKGKDVELRCDPISGHTALYWYRQSLGQGLEFLIYFQGNSAPDKSGLPSDRFSAERTGGSVSTLTIQRTQQEDSAVYLCASSLGQGPDTQYFGPGTRLTVL.

The chain links TRBV21-1 to TRBJ2-3; TRBD2 is taken as the D call from the table, unchecked against the DNA. TRBV21-1 is assigned pseudogene status. The CDR3 runs to 11 residues. CDR3 DNA: TGTGCCAGCAGATACACAGATACGCAGTATTTT. The encoded protein is CASRYTDTQYF.